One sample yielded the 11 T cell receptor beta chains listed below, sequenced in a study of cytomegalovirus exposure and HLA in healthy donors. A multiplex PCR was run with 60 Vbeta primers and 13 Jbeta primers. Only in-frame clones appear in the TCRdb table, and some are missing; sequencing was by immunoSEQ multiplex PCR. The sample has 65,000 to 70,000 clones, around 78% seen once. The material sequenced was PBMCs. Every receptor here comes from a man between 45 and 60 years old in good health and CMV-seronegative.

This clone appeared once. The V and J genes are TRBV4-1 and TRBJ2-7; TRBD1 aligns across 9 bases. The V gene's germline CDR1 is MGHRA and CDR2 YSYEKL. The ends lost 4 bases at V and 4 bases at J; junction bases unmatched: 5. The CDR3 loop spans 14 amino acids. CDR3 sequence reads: CASSPGQGLYEQYF. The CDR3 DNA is TGCGCCAGCAGCCCGGGACAGGGACTTTACGAGCAGTACTTC.

The CDR3 sequence is CASSLNGLMGLSHEQFF. CDR3 DNA: TGCGCCAGCAGCTTAAATGGACTTATGGGCCTTTCCCATGAGCAGTTCTTC. This rearrangement joins TRBV5-1 to TRBJ2-1; possibly TRBD2 for D (5 bases). The germline gives CDR1 SGHRS, CDR2 YFSETQ. V was pared by 2 bases and J by 8 bases, with 23 bases between. The CDR3 runs 17 residues.

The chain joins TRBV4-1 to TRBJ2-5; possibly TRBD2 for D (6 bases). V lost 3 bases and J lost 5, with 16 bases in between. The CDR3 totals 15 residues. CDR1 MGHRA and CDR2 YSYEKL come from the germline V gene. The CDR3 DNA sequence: TGCGCCAGCAGCCACGCCGCAGGAGGGCCGGAGACCCAGTACTTC. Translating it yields CASSHAAGGPETQYF.

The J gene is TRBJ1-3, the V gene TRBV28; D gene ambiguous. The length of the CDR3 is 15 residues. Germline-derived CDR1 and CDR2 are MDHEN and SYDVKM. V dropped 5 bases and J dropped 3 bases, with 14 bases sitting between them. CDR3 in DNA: TGTGCCAGCAGTCAGGCCCGCGCGGGTGGAAACACCATATATTTT. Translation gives CASSQARAGGNTIYF.

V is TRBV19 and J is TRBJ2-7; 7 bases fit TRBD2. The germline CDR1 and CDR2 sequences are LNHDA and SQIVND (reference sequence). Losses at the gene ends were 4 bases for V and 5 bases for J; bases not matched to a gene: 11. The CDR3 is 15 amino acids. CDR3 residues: CASSTLRTRSHEQYF. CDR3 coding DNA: TGTGCCAGTAGTACTCTCAGGACTAGGAGCCACGAGCAGTACTTC.

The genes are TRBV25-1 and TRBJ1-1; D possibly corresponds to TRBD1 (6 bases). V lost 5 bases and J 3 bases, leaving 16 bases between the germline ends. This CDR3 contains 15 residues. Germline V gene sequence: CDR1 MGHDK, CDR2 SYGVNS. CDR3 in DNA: TGTGCCAGCAGTTCAACGGGACATTGGGACACTGAAGCTTTCTTT. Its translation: CASSSTGHWDTEAFF.

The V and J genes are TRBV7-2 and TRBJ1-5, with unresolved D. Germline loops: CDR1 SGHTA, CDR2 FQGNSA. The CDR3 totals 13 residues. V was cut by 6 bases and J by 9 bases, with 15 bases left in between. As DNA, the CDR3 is TGTGCCAGCAGACAATCGGGAGGTCTGCCCCAGCATTTT. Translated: CASRQSGGLPQHF.

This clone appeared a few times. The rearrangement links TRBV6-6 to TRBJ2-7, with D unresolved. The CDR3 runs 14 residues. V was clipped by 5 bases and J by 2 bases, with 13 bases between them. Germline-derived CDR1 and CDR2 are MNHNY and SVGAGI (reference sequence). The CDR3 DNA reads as TGTGCCAGCAGTGGCAGACTCGGAGCCTACGAGCAGTACTTC. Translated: CASSGRLGAYEQYF.

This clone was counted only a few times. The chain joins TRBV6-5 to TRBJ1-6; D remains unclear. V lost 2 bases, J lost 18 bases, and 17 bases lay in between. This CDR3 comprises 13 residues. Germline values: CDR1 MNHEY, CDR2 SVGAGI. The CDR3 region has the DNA TGTGCCAGCAGTTACGCCCCGGGAAGGTTCCACCACTTT. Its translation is CASSYAPGRFHHF.

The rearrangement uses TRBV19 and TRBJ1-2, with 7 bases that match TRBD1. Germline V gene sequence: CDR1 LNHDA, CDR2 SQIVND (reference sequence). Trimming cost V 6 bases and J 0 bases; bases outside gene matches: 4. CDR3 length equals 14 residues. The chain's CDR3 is CASSSRGPNYGYTF. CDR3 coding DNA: TGTGCCAGTAGCTCAAGGGGGCCTAACTATGGCTACACCTTC.

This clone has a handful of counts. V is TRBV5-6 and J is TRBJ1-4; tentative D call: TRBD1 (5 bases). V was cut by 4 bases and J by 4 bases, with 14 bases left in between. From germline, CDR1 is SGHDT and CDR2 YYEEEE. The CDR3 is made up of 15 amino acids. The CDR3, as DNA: TGTGCCAGCAGCAGTCCAGGGTTCCTTAATGAAAAACTGTTTTTT. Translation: CASSSPGFLNEKLFF.